The 16 T cell receptor beta chains listed next were all sequenced from one sample in a study of OX40 agonist ivuxolimab in advanced cancers. The assay was immunoSEQ multiplex PCR, and TCRdb's table has in-frame clones only and misses some. This sample has around 30,000 clones, with roughly nine tenths found just once. The sequenced sample was CD4+ or CD8+ T cells sorted from blood, obtained in a trial of the OX40 agonist ivuxolimab. Receptors were obtained from an adult with an advanced solid tumor such as melanoma, head and neck, liver or kidney cancer.

This clone came up a few times. The CDR3 DNA follows: TGCGCCAGCAGCCCTACAGCTATGAACACTGAAGCTTTCTTT. It is translated as CASSPTAMNTEAFF. This rearrangement joins TRBV5-1 to TRBJ1-1; no clear D. The V gene's germline CDR1 is SGHRS and CDR2 YFSETQ. V was shortened by 4 bases and J by 0 bases, with 10 bases between the two germline ends. The CDR3 runs 14 residues.

For the CDR3, the DNA is TGTGCCAGCAGCGTAGGGACAGCTAATTCACCCCTCCACTTT. Translated: CASSVGTANSPLHF. The rearrangement joins TRBV4-2 to TRBJ1-6, with 7 bases that match TRBD1. Germline trimming cut 5 bases from V and 6 bases from J; bases unmatched to any gene: 4. The CDR3 has 14 residues. Germline CDR1 reads LGHNA; CDR2 reads YNFKEQ.

This chain uses TRBV7-8 with TRBJ1-1, with 8 bases identical to TRBD1. The germline V gene has CDR1 SGHVS and CDR2 FQNEAQ. V was clipped by 1 base and J by 2 bases; unmatched bases: 3. The CDR3 runs 15 residues. CDR3 sequence reads: CASSLEGQANTEAFF. Here the CDR3 DNA reads TGTGCCAGCAGCTTAGAGGGACAGGCAAACACTGAAGCTTTCTTT.

The chain recombines TRBV28 with TRBJ2-5, with 9 bases fitting TRBD1. The CDR3 spans 15 residues. Germline loops: CDR1 MDHEN, CDR2 SYDVKM. After removal of 8 bases from V and 1 base from J, the junction contained 8 bases not matched to a gene. In DNA, the CDR3 is TGTGCCAGCCGGGAGGACAGGGGAGTCCAAGAGACCCAGTACTTC. Protein sequence: CASREDRGVQETQYF.

The V gene is TRBV6-1, the J gene TRBJ1-5, with D maybe TRBD1 (5 bases). V was clipped by 2 bases and J by 7 bases, with 15 bases between them. Germline values: CDR1 MNHNS, CDR2 SASEGT. This CDR3 comprises 15 residues. CDR3 bases: TGTGCCAGCAGTGAAAGGCTAGGGGTGGGACAGCCCCAGCATTTT. Translated: CASSERLGVGQPQHF.

The rearrangement joins TRBV2 to TRBJ2-7; 11 bases agree with TRBD1. The V and J ends lost 6 bases and 3 bases, in that order; junction bases with no gene match: 7. Germline assignment: CDR1 SNHLY and CDR2 FYNNEI. CDR3 length: 15 amino acids. The CDR3 loop reads CASSEGQGVYYEQYF. Written as DNA, the CDR3 is TGTGCCAGCAGCGAGGGACAGGGGGTCTACTACGAGCAGTACTTC.

This clone was observed a handful of times. J is TRBJ2-1 and V is TRBV11-2; D is undetermined. The CDR3 loop spans 15 amino acids. Germline V gene sequence: CDR1 SGHAT, CDR2 FQNNGV. V was clipped by 1 base and J by 8 bases, with 15 bases between them. As DNA, the CDR3 is TGTGCCAGCAGCTTAGCGGGCTCCACCGCGGATGAGCAGTTCTTC. Amino acids: CASSLAGSTADEQFF.

V is TRBV27 and J is TRBJ2-3, with D maybe TRBD2 (5 bases). Germline V gene lookup returns CDR1 MNHEY and CDR2 SMNVEV (reference sequence). Trimming shortened V by 5 bases and J by 0 bases, and 15 bases separated the two germline ends. The CDR3 spans 16 residues. This chain's CDR3 is CASSQPSLASTDTQYF. The DNA of the CDR3 is TGTGCCAGCAGTCAACCATCTCTAGCTAGCACAGATACGCAGTATTTT.

This clone was detected once. This chain uses TRBV7-6 with TRBJ1-5; D gene uncertain. The CDR3 contains 15 residues. V was clipped by 4 bases and J by 0 bases, with 10 bases between them. Germline lookup yields CDR1 SGHVS and CDR2 FNYEAQ. The chain's CDR3 is CASSSDPYSNQPQHF. The DNA for the CDR3 is TGTGCCAGCAGCTCTGATCCTTATAGCAATCAGCCCCAGCATTTT.

The gene calls are TRBV2 and TRBJ2-7; D uncertain. V was shortened by 8 bases and J by 6 bases, with 17 bases between the two germline ends. Germline V gene lookup returns CDR1 SNHLY and CDR2 FYNNEI. CDR3 size: 13 residues. The CDR3 coding sequence is TGTGCCAGCGCGGAACAAACGGCCTCCGAGCAGTACTTC. The encoded protein is CASAEQTASEQYF.

CDR3 amino acids: CASSFGSTYEQYF. CDR3 nucleotides: TGTGCCAGCAGCTTCGGCAGTACCTACGAGCAGTACTTC. The V call is TRBV7-8, the J call TRBJ2-7; unclear D gene. Germline V gives CDR1 SGHVS, CDR2 FQNEAQ. The CDR3 has 13 residues. Trimming left V 3 bases short and J 2 bases short, with 8 bases between.

This chain links TRBV7-6 with TRBJ2-1; D possibly corresponds to TRBD1 (6 bases). CDR1 is SGHVS and CDR2 is FNYEAQ in the germline V gene. The CDR3 sequence is 13 residues long. Trimming cost V 6 bases and J 8 bases, with 14 bases left between them. The CDR3 here is CASSPIGGHEQFF. CDR3 DNA: TGTGCCAGCAGTCCTATTGGGGGCCATGAGCAGTTCTTC.

The chain employs TRBV6-5 and TRBJ2-2, with D tentatively TRBD2 (5 bases). Germline V gene lookup returns CDR1 MNHEY and CDR2 SVGAGI. The CDR3 contains 15 residues. Trimming removed 6 bases from V and 7 bases from J, with 18 bases in between. CDR3 sequence reads: CASSTPVRGNGELFF. The CDR3 DNA sequence: TGTGCCAGCAGCACCCCGGTACGAGGGAACGGGGAGCTGTTTTTT.

The J gene is TRBJ2-7, the V gene TRBV27; 11 nucleotides line up with TRBD1. The CDR3 has 13 residues. The germline CDR1 and CDR2 sequences are MNHEY and SMNVEV (reference sequence). V lost 8 bases to trimming and J lost 6 bases; unmatched junction nucleotides: 6. This CDR3 is CASGTGGPFEQYF. CDR3 DNA: TGTGCCAGCGGGACAGGGGGGCCTTTCGAGCAGTACTTC.

V usage is TRBV11-2 and J usage is TRBJ2-3; TRBD2 agrees at 10 bases. Trimming took 0 bases from V and 6 from J; bases not matched to a gene: 3. Germline assignment: CDR1 SGHAT and CDR2 FQNNGV. The CDR3 extends over 15 amino acids. CDR3 in amino acids: CASSLESGGADTQYF. The CDR3 region has the DNA TGTGCCAGCAGCTTAGAAAGCGGGGGGGCGGATACGCAGTATTTT.

The gene calls are TRBV7-9 and TRBJ2-3, with D possibly TRBD1 on 6 matching bases. The germline V and J ends were trimmed by 3 bases and 3 bases, with 13 bases remaining between them. The germline gives CDR1 SEHNR, CDR2 FQNEAQ (reference sequence). The CDR3 is made up of 15 amino acids. The CDR3 loop is CASSLIRGLTDTQYF. The CDR3 DNA sequence: TGTGCCAGCAGCTTGATCAGGGGTTTGACAGATACGCAGTATTTT.